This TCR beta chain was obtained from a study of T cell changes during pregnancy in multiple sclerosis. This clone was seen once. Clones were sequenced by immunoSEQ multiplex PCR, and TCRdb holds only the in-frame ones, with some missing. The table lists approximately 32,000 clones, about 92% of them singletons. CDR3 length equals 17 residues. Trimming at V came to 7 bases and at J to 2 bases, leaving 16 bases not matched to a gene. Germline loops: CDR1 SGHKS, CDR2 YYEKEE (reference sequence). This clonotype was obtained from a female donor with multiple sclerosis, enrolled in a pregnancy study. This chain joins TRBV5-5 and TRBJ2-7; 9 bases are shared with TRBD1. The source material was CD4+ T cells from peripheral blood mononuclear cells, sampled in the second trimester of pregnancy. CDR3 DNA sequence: TGTGCCAGCGGATATCGTTTTGGCGGGACAGGGACCTACGAGCAGTACTTC. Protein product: CASGYRFGGTGTYEQYF.